This TCR beta chain was found in a study of T cells in Graves' hyperthyroidism and ophthalmopathy. Overall study results and limits: Stable hyperthyroidism was separated from ophthalmopathy by a model based on 13 V-J features. Among clonotypes expanded in thyroid above 0.001, most were also found in blood.

TCR beta CDR3 regions were amplified from RNA transcripts. A set of HTBI primers served as the primers for a first-round RT-PCR of the TCR CDR3. TCRdb ran MiXCR on the multiplex PCR reads and lists one entry per CDR3 protein. The repertoire has around 760,000 distinct CDR3 sequences, under 45% of them found once; the top ten carry around 29%. An absence of ophthalmopathy progression within 18 months meant stable Graves' hyperthyroidism. This clonotype has at least ten counts. Antigen unknown. V lost 7 bases and J 3 bases, leaving 13 bases between the germline ends. Per the germline V gene, CDR1 is SGHTA and CDR2 is FQGNSA. CDR3 size: 13 residues.

The sequencing input was blood. The TCR was taken from a woman aged 40 to 55 with Graves' hyperthyroidism. The V gene is TRBV7-2, the J gene TRBJ2-7, with a possible D match to TRBD1 (6 bases). The CDR3 DNA reads TGTGCCAGCACGAGGGGACACCTCTACGAGCAGTACTTC. It codes for CASTRGHLYEQYF.